This T cell receptor (beta chain) was captured in a study of CD8 T cells in ankylosing spondylitis. Whole-study findings and limits: For ankylosing spondylitis blood, a TCR beta motif of 8 or 9 highly homologous variants appeared characteristic. It was reported that disease-linked clones were significantly enriched in matched ankylosing spondylitis synovial fluid.

From germline, CDR1 is SGHRS and CDR2 YFSETQ. Trimming took 7 bases from V and 0 from J, leaving 24 bases between them. The CDR3 is 18 residues long. Quantitative molecular-barcoded 5'-RACE generated the TCR beta libraries. TCRdb reprocessed the 5' RACE reads via MiXCR and lists one record per CDR3 protein. Of about 310,000 distinct CDR3 sequences listed, roughly 20% are singletons. As for this clonotype: Antigen unknown.

The chain is built from TRBV5-1 and TRBJ2-3, with D possibly being TRBD2 (5 bases). This TCR was recovered from a female donor with ankylosing spondylitis or in good health (not recorded which). The sample taken for sequencing was blood, either unsorted or a sorted T cell fraction (not recorded which). CDR3 residues: CASSPVGRVGGSTDTQYF. The CDR3 nucleotides are TGCGCCAGCTCACCGGTAGGGCGGGTTGGTGGAAGCACAGATACGCAGTATTTT.